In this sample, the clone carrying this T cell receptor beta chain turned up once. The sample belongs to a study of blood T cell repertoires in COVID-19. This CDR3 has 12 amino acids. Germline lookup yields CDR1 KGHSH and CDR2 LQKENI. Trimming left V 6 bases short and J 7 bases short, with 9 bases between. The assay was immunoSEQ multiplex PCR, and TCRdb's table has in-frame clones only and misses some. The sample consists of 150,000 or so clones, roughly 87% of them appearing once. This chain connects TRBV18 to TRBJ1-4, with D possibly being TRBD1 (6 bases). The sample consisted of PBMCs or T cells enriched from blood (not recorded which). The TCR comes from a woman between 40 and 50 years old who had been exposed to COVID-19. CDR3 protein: CASSADSEKLFF. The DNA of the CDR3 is TGTGCCAGCTCTGCGGACAGTGAAAAACTGTTTTTT.